This T cell receptor beta chain was sequenced for a study of T cell responses to AZD1222 COVID-19 vaccine. TCRdb keeps only in-frame clones here, not all; method: immunoSEQ multiplex PCR. The data show about 110,000 clones, about 94% seen once. This CDR3 has 14 amino acids. Trimming took off 2 bases at V and 0 bases at J, with 7 bases between the two ends. From germline, CDR1 is SGHTA and CDR2 FQGNSA. Study-wide findings and caveats: All repertoire sampling was performed exclusively after the peak T cell response.

Notes on this clone: The antigen is not known.

J is TRBJ1-1 and V is TRBV7-2, with unresolved D. Sample: peripheral blood, taken on day 0 of AZD1222 vaccination. The sequence came from an adult in good health. The CDR3 is CASSLISMNTEAFF. The CDR3 DNA reads as TGTGCCAGCAGCTTAATTTCGATGAACACTGAAGCTTTCTTT.